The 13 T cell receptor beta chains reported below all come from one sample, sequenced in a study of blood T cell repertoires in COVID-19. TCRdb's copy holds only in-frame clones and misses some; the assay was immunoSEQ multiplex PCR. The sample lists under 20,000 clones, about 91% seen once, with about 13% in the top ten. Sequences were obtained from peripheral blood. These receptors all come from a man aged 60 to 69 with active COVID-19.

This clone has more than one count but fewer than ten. The CDR3 sequence is CASSSDGGTTNEKLFF. CDR3 nucleotide sequence: TGCGCCAGCAGCTCCGACGGGGGAACAACTAATGAAAAACTGTTTTTT. The chain uses TRBV4-1 and TRBJ1-4; a possible D gene is TRBD1 (5 bases). Trimming shortened V by 5 bases and J by 0 bases, and 13 bases separated the two germline ends. Germline CDR1 reads MGHRA; CDR2 reads YSYEKL. The CDR3 is made up of 16 amino acids.

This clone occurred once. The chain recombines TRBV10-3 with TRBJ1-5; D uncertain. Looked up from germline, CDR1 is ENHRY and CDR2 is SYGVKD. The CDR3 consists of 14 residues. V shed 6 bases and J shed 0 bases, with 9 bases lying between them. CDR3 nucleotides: TGTGCCATCAGGCGGAGAGCTAGCAATCAGCCCCAGCATTTT. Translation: CAIRRRASNQPQHF.

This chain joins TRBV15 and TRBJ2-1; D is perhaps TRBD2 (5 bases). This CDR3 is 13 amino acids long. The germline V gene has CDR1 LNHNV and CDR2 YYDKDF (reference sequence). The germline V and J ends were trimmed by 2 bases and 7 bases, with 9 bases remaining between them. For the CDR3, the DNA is TGTGCCACCAGCAGACAACGGGGAAATGAGCAGTTCTTC. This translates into CATSRQRGNEQFF.

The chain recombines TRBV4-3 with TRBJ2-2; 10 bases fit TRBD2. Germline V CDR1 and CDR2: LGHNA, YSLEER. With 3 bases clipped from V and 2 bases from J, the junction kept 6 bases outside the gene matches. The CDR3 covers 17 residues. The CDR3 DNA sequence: TGCGCCAGCAGCCAGCTTAGCGGGGGGACTAACACCGGGGAGCTGTTTTTT. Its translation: CASSQLSGGTNTGELFF.

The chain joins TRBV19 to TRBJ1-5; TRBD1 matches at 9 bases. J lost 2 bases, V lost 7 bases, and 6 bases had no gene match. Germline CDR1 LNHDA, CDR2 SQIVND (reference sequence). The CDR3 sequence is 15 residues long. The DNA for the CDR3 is TGTGCCAGTATGGGGACAGGGACCGGCAATCAGCCCCAGCATTTT. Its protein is CASMGTGTGNQPQHF.

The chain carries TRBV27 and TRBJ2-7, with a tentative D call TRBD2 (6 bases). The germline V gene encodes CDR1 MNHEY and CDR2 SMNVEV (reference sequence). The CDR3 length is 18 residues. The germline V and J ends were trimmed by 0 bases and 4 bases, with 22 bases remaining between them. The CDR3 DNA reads TGTGCCAGCAGTTTATCTTTTCTAGGGGCGGGGCAGGTTTACGAGCAGTACTTC. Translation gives CASSLSFLGAGQVYEQYF.

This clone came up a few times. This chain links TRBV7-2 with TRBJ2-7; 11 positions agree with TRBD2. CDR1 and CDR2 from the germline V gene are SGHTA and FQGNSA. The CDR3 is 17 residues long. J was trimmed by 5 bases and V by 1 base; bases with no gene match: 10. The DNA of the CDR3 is TGTGCCAGCAGCTTAGACTTCGTAGCGGGGGGGCGACACGAGCAGTACTTC. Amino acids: CASSLDFVAGGRHEQYF.

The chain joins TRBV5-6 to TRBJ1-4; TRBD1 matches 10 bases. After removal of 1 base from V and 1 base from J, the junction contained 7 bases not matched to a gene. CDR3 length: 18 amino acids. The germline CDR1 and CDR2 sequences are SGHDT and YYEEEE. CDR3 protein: CASSLIDRGPETNEKLFF. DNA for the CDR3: TGTGCCAGCAGCTTGATCGACAGGGGGCCTGAAACTAATGAAAAACTGTTTTTT.

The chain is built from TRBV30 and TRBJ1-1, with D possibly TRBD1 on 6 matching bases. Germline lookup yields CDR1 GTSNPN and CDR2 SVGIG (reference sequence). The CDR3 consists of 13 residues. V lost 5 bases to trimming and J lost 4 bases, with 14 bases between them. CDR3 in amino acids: CAWSLQGGTEAFF. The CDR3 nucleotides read TGTGCCTGGTCCCTACAGGGTGGCACTGAAGCTTTCTTT.

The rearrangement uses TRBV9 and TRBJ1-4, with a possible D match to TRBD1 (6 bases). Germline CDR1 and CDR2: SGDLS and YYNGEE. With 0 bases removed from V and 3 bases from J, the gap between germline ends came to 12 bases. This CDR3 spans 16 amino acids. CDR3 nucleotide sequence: TGTGCCAGCAGCGTAGGCCCGGACAGACCTAATGAAAAACTGTTTTTT. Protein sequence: CASSVGPDRPNEKLFF.

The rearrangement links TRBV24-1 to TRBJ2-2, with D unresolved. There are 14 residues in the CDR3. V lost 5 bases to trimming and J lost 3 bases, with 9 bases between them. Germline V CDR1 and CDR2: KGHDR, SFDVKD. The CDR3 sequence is CATSADIYTGELFF. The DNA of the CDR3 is TGTGCCACCAGTGCAGACATTTACACCGGGGAGCTGTTTTTT.

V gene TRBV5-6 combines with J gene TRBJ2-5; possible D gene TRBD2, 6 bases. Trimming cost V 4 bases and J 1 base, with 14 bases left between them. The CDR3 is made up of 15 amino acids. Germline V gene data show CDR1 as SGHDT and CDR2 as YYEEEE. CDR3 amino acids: CASSTAGRTQETQYF. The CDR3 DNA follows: TGTGCCAGCAGCACCGCGGGGCGGACCCAAGAGACCCAGTACTTC. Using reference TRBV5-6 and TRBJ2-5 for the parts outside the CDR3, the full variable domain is DAGVTQSPTHLIKTRGQQVTLRCSPKSGHDTVSWYQQALGQGPQFIFQYYEEEERQRGNFPDRFSGHQFPNYSSELNVNALLLGDSALYLCASSTAGRTQETQYFGPGTRLLVL.

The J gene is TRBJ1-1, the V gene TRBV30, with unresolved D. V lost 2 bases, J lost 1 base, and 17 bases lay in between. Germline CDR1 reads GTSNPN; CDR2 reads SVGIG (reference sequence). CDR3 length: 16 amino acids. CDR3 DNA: TGTGCCTGGAGTTCTACCCTTAAAGAGGAGAACACTGAAGCTTTCTTT. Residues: CAWSSTLKEENTEAFF.